These 14 T cell receptor beta chains were sequenced from one sample in a study of blood T cell repertoires in COVID-19 (dated by TCRdb to 2020 to 2022). The library was produced with the immunoSEQ multiplex PCR assay. TCRdb took this table from immuneACCESS and kept in-frame rearrangements with V and J called. Such tables lack part of the clones; where checked against another copy, unresolved V genes explain under half of the gap, and the rest is unexplained. The sample has roughly 400,000 clones on record, approximately 91% of them singletons. The top ten clones comprise approximately 2% of the sample. Source material: PBMCs or T cells enriched from blood (not recorded which). Receptors originate from a middle-aged woman with acute COVID-19.

CDR3 residues: CASSRDRSQPQHF. CDR3 coding DNA: TGTGCCAGCAGTCGGGACAGATCTCAGCCCCAGCATTTT. The chain uses TRBV12-3 or TRBV12-4 and TRBJ1-5, with 7 nucleotides matching TRBD1. The CDR3 spans 13 residues. Unmatched junction bases numbered 4, after V lost 5 bases and J lost 6 bases.

The CDR3 nucleotides read TGTGCCAGCAGCTCGGGTTCCACCGGGACAGGGTTGTTTTTT. As protein: CASSSGSTGTGLFF. The chain recombines TRBV7-6 with TRBJ1-4, with TRBD1 matching over 9 bases. V lost 4 bases and J lost 15; bases outside the gene matches: 12. This CDR3 is 14 amino acids long. Germline assignment: CDR1 SGHVS and CDR2 FNYEAQ.

This chain uses TRBV27 with TRBJ2-2; D may be TRBD2 (5 bases). Germline assignment: CDR1 MNHEY and CDR2 SMNVEV (reference sequence). V was pared by 5 bases and J by 3 bases, with 10 bases between. The CDR3 spans 14 residues. CDR3: CASSPRTDTGELFF. For the CDR3, the DNA is TGTGCCAGCAGTCCCCGGACTGACACCGGGGAGCTGTTTTTT.

This clone has only a few counts. The chain is built from TRBV7-9 and TRBJ1-4, with D uncertain. This CDR3 is 17 amino acids long. Germline-derived CDR1 and CDR2 are SEHNR and FQNEAQ (reference sequence). Between the trimmed V and J ends, which lost 1 base and 4 bases, there was a span of 16 bases. CDR3 in DNA: TGTGCCAGCAGCTTAGAGCGCCTCCCTGGAATTAATGAAAAACTGTTTTTT. Encoded protein: CASSLERLPGINEKLFF. Drawing the rest from reference TRBV7-9 and TRBJ1-4, the complete variable domain is DTGVSQNPRHKITKRGQNVTFRCDPISEHNRLYWYRQTLGQGPEFLTYFQNEAQLEKSRLLSDRFSAERPKGSFSTLEIQRTEQGDSAMYLCASSLERLPGINEKLFFGSGTQLSVL.

V usage is TRBV5-1 and J usage is TRBJ1-3; no clear D. The germline CDR1 and CDR2 sequences are SGHRS and YFSETQ. Between the trimmed V and J ends, which lost 4 bases and 0 bases, there was a span of 14 bases. The length of the CDR3 is 16 residues. The CDR3 DNA follows: TGCGCCAGCAGCCCGGGTGGCACTTCCTCTGGAAACACCATATATTTT. Translating gives CASSPGGTSSGNTIYF.

The chain employs TRBV29-1 and TRBJ1-1; no definite D call. This CDR3 spans 9 amino acids. CDR1 SQVTM and CDR2 ANQGSEA come from the germline V gene. Trimming removed 4 bases from V and 8 bases from J, with 5 bases in between. CDR3 sequence (DNA): TGCAGCGTTGGACACGAAGCTTTCTTT. Protein sequence: CSVGHEAFF.

The V gene is TRBV24-1, the J gene TRBJ2-1; unclear D gene. The CDR3 consists of 11 residues. The V end lost 11 bases, the J end lost 0 bases, and 4 bases lay between the germline ends. Germline V gene lookup returns CDR1 KGHDR and CDR2 SFDVKD. The DNA for the CDR3 is TGTGCCAGTAGCTCCTACAATGAGCAGTTCTTC. Translated: CASSSYNEQFF.

The V gene is TRBV2, the J gene TRBJ1-1; 9 nucleotides align to TRBD1. V trimming: 7 bases; J trimming: 3 bases; junction bases outside the gene matches: 6. Germline V gene data show CDR1 as SNHLY and CDR2 as FYNNEI. CDR3 size: 14 residues. CDR3 region: CASTTGTGYTEAFF. CDR3 DNA: TGTGCCAGCACAACCGGGACAGGGTACACTGAAGCTTTCTTT.

The chain uses TRBV7-9 and TRBJ2-3; 8 nucleotides match TRBD2. The CDR3 contains 17 residues. The V gene's germline CDR1 is SEHNR and CDR2 FQNEAQ (reference sequence). The V gene end was trimmed by 3 bases and the J gene end by 0 bases; junction bases not matched to a gene: 8. The CDR3 loop is CASSFPRGGLSTDTQYF. In DNA form, the CDR3 reads TGTGCCAGCAGCTTCCCACGCGGGGGGCTAAGCACAGATACGCAGTATTTT.

Concerning this clone itself: A read error may explain this, as a much larger clone is one base away. This specimen includes other DNA sequences encoding the same CDR3. The chain joins TRBV29-1 to TRBJ1-2, with D possibly being TRBD1 (5 bases). Germline lookup yields CDR1 SQVTM and CDR2 ANQGSEA. The CDR3 runs to 12 residues. Trimming removed 4 bases at V and 5 bases at J, with 11 bases between. CDR3 in amino acids: CSVGRDFYGYTF. Here the CDR3 DNA reads TGCAGCGTTGGCAGGGATTTTTATGGCTACACCTTC.

This sequence joins TRBV20-1 and TRBJ2-1; 9 bases align to TRBD1. V shed 3 bases and J 12 bases; nucleotides not matched to a gene: 15. This CDR3 contains 15 residues. Germline V gene data show CDR1 as DFQATT and CDR2 as SNEGSKA (reference sequence). This CDR3 is CSASSAGQGERGQFF. The DNA for the CDR3 is TGCAGTGCTAGTTCGGCGGGACAGGGTGAAAGAGGGCAGTTCTTC.

CDR3 sequence (DNA): TGTGCCAGCAGTTTCCGGGACAGGGGCAGAAATGAGCAGTTCTTC. It specifies CASSFRDRGRNEQFF. V and J are TRBV27 and TRBJ2-1, with 10 bases lining up with TRBD1. There are 15 residues in the CDR3. Germline V gene data show CDR1 as MNHEY and CDR2 as SMNVEV (reference sequence). Germline trimming cut 3 bases from V and 7 bases from J; bases unmatched to any gene: 6.

V usage is TRBV5-4 and J usage is TRBJ1-2, with D possibly being TRBD1 (6 bases). The V gene lost 0 bases and the J gene lost 5 bases, with 8 bases spanning the gap. CDR1 is SGHNT, CDR2 YYREEE, per germline (reference sequence). The CDR3 consists of 13 residues. The CDR3 DNA follows: TGTGCCAGCAGCTTGGATGGACAGTATGGCTACACCTTC. Amino acid sequence: CASSLDGQYGYTF. The variable domain in full, with the rest retrieved from reference TRBV5-4 and TRBJ1-2, is ETGVTQSPTHLIKTRGQQVTLRCSSQSGHNTVSWYQQALGQGPQFIFQYYREEENGRGNFPPRFSGLQFPNYSSELNVNALELDDSALYLCASSLDGQYGYTFGSGTRLTVV.

The genes are TRBV7-9 and TRBJ1-1; tentatively, D is TRBD1 (6 bases). Trimming stripped 4 bases from V and 4 bases from J, with 16 bases between. Germline V gene data show CDR1 as SEHNR and CDR2 as FQNEAQ (reference sequence). The CDR3 covers 15 residues. The CDR3 spells CASSSGHQAATEAFF. In DNA form, the CDR3 reads TGTGCCAGCAGCTCGGGACATCAGGCGGCCACTGAAGCTTTCTTT.